This T cell receptor beta chain was sequenced in a study of T cell repertoires and leukemia-associated antigens. Notes on the study in general: Vbeta, Jbeta, VDJ rearrangement and unique CDR3 counts did not differ significantly across four groups.

This clonotype was detected a few times. Its cognate antigen is unknown. TCRdb used MiXCR to reprocess the 5' RACE reads, holding one entry per CDR3 protein. This sample yields about 11,000 distinct CDR3 sequences, of which roughly 43% are seen a single time; around a quarter belongs to the top ten. Before use, CD3+ T cells rested overnight in serum-free medium. CDR3 length: 17 residues. CDR1 and CDR2 (germline): KGHDR, SFDVKD. V lost 2 bases to trimming and J lost 8 bases, with 20 bases between them. The sequence derives from a female donor in good health. The chain is built from TRBV24-1 and TRBJ1-4; D not resolved. Sequenced sample: CD3+ T cells sorted from blood and cultured. The chain's CDR3 is CATSDSSGPALGEKLFF. For the CDR3, the DNA is TGTGCCACCAGTGATTCGTCCGGACCTGCCCTGGGGGAAAAACTGTTTTTT.